This T cell receptor (beta chain) was captured in a study of blood T cell repertoires in COVID-19. Study details: Material from acute and convalescent COVID-19 was sourced from the United States, Italy and Spain. In each case, the material was cDNA or gDNA derived from T cells, B-cell-depleted T cells, or PBMCs.

V was clipped by 0 bases and J by 7 bases, with 11 bases between them. CDR3 length: 13 amino acids. From germline, CDR1 is SGHNT and CDR2 YYREEE (reference sequence). Authors' analysis steps: By means of reference gene primer amplification, nucleated cell counts were estimated. TCRdb keeps only in-frame clones here, not all; method: immunoSEQ multiplex PCR. The DNA was the basis for D and trimming; V, J and clone size are from that table. The profile covers roughly 200,000 clones, with more than 75% appearing a single time and around 5.7% taken by the ten largest. The V gene is TRBV5-4, the J gene TRBJ2-7; no definite D call. The receptor's source is an elderly man with acute or convalescent COVID-19. Sequenced material: peripheral blood. CDR3 loop: CASSLVGGVEQYV. The CDR3 DNA reads TGTGCCAGCAGCTTGGTAGGTGGAGTGGAGCAGTACGTC.